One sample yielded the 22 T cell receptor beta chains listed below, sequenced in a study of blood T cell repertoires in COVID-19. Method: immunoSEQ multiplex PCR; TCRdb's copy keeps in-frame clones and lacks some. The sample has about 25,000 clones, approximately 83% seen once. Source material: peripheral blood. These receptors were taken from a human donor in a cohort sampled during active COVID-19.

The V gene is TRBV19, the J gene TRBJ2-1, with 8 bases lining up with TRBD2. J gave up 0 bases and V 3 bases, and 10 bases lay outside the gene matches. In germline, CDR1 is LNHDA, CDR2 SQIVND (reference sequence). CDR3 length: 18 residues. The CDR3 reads CASSMVWMRGDSYNEQFF. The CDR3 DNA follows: TGTGCCAGTAGTATGGTATGGATGCGGGGGGACTCCTACAATGAGCAGTTCTTC.

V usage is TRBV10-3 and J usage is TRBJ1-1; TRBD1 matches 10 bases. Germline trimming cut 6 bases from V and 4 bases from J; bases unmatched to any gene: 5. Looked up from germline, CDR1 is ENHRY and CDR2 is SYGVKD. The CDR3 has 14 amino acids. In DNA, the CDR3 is TGTGCCATCAGGCGTGGGGACAGGGGCACTGAAGCTTTCTTT. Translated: CAIRRGDRGTEAFF.

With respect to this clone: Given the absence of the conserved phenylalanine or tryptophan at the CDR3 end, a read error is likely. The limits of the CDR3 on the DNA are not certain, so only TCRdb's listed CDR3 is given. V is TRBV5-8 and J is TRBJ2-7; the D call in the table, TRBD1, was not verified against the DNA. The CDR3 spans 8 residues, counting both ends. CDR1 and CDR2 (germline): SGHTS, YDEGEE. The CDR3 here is CASTSRQL.

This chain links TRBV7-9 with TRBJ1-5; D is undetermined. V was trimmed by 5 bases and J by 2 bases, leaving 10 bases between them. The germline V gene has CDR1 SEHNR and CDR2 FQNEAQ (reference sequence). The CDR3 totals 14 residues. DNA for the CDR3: TGTGCCAGCAGCCACTGGGAGGGCAATCAGCCCCAGCATTTT. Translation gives CASSHWEGNQPQHF.

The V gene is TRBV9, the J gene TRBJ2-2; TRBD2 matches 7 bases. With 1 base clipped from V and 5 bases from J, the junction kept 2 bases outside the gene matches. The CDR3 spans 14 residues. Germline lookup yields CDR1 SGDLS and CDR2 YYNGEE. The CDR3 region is CASSVSGGTGELFF. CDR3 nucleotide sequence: TGTGCCAGCAGCGTATCGGGGGGAACCGGGGAGCTGTTTTTT.

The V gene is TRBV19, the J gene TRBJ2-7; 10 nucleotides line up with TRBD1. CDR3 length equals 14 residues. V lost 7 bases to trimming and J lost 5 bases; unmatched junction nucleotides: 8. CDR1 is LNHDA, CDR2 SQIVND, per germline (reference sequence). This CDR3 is CASTSGTGEDEQYF. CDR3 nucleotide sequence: TGTGCCAGTACCTCCGGGACAGGGGAGGACGAGCAGTACTTC. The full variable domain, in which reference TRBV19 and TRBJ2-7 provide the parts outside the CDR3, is DGGITQSPKYLFRKEGQNVTLSCEQNLNHDAMYWYRQDPGQGLRLIYYSQIVNDFQKGDIAEGYSVSREKKESFPLTVTSAQKNPTAFYLCASTSGTGEDEQYFGPGTRLTVT.

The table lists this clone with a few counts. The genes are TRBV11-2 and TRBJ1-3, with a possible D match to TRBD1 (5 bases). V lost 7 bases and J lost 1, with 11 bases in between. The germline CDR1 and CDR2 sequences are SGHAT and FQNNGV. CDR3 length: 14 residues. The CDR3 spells CASTRQNSGNTIYF. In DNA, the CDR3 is TGTGCCAGCACCCGACAGAATTCTGGAAACACCATATATTTT.

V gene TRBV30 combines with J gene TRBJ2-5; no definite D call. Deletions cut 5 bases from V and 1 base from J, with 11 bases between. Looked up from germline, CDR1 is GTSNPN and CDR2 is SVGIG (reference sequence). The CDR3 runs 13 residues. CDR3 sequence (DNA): TGTGCCTGGGGCCTCCTAATCCAAGAGACCCAGTACTTC. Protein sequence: CAWGLLIQETQYF. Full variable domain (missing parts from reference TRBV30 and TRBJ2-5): SQTIHQWPATLVQPVGSPLSLECTVEGTSNPNLYWYRQAAGRGLQLLFYSVGIGQISSEVPQNLSASRPQDRQFILSSKKLLLSDSGFYLCAWGLLIQETQYFGPGTRLLVL.

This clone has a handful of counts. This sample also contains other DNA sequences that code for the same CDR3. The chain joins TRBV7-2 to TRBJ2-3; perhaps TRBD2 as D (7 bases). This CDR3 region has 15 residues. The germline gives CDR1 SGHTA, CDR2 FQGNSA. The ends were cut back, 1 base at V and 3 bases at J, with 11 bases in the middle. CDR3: CASSLDGGTTDTQYF. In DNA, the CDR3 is TGTGCCAGCAGCTTAGACGGGGGGACAACAGATACGCAGTATTTT.

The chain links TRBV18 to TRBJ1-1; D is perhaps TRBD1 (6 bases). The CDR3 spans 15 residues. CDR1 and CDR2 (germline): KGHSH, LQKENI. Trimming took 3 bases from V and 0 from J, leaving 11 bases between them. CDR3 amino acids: CASSPQGHLNTEAFF. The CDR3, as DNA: TGTGCCAGCTCACCCCAGGGACACTTGAACACTGAAGCTTTCTTT.

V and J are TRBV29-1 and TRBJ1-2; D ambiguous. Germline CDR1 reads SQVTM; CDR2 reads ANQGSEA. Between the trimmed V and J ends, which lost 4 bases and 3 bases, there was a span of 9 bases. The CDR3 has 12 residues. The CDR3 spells CSVGEGDYGYTF. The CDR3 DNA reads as TGCAGCGTTGGCGAGGGCGACTATGGCTACACCTTC.

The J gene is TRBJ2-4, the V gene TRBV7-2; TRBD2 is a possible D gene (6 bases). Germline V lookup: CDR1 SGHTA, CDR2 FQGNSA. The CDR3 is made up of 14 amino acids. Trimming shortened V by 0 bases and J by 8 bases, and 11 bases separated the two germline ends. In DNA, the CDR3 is TGTGCCAGCAGCTTAGCGGGACTTGGGGACATTCAGTACTTC. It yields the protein CASSLAGLGDIQYF.

Here the CDR3 reads CASSPTVTYEQYF. As DNA, the CDR3 is TGTGCCAGCAGTCCGACAGTTACCTACGAGCAGTACTTC. The V and J genes are TRBV12-3 or TRBV12-4 and TRBJ2-7; D is possibly TRBD1 (5 bases). Trimming removed 5 bases from V and 2 bases from J, with 10 bases in between. This CDR3 is built from 13 residues.

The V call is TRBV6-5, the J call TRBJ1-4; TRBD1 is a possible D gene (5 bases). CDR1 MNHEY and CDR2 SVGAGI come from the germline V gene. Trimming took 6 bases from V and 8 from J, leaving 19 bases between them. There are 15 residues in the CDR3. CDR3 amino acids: CASRLPGIFGEKLFF. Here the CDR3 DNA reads TGTGCCAGCAGGCTACCAGGGATTTTCGGCGAAAAACTGTTTTTT.

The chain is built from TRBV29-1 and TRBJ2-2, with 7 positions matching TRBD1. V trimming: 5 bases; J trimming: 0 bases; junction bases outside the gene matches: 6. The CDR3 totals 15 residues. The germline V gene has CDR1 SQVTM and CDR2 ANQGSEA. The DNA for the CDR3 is TGCAGCGTTCGTACCGGGACAGCGAACACCGGGGAGCTGTTTTTT. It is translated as CSVRTGTANTGELFF.

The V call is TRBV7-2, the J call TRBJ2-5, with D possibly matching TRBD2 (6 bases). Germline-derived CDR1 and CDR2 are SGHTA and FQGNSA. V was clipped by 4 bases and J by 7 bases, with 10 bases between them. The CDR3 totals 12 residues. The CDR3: CASSWEVGTQYF. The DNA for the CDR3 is TGTGCCAGCAGCTGGGAGGTGGGGACCCAGTACTTC.

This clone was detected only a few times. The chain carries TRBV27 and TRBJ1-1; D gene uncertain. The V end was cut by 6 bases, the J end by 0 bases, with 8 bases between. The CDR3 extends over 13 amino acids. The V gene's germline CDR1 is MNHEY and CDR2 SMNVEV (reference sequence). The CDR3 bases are TGTGCCAGCAGCAACAGTGTGAACACTGAAGCTTTCTTT. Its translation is CASSNSVNTEAFF.

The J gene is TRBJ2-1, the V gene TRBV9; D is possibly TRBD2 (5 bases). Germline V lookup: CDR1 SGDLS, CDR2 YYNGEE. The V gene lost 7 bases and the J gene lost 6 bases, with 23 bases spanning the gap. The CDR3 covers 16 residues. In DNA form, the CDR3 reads TGTGCCAGCGCCAACCTCGGCGGGTCTTGGGGCAATGAGCAGTTCTTC. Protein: CASANLGGSWGNEQFF.

The CDR3 loop reads CATSGGKDRVYNEQFF. CDR3 sequence (DNA): TGTGCCACCAGTGGGGGTAAGGACAGGGTCTACAATGAGCAGTTCTTC. The chain employs TRBV24-1 and TRBJ2-1, with TRBD1 identical over 8 bases. Germline trimming cut 5 bases from V and 3 bases from J; bases unmatched to any gene: 8. The CDR3 has 16 residues. CDR1 KGHDR and CDR2 SFDVKD come from the germline V gene.

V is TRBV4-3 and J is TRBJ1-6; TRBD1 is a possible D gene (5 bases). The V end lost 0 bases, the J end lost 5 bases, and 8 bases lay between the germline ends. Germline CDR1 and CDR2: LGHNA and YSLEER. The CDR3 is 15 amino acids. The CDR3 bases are TGCGCCAGCAGCCAAGAGGGGGGGAATAATTCACCCCTCCACTTT. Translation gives CASSQEGGNNSPLHF.

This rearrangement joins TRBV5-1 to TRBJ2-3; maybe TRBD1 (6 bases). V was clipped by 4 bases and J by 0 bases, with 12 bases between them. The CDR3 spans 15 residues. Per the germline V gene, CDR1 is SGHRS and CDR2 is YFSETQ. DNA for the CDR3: TGCGCCAGCAGCCCAGGGACAACCAGCACAGATACGCAGTATTTT. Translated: CASSPGTTSTDTQYF.

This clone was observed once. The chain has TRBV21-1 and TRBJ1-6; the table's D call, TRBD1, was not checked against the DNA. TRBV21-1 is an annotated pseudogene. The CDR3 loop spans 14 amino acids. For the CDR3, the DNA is TGTGCCAGCAAAAACAGGGGGCGCGGGTCACCCCTCCACTTT. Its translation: CASKNRGRGSPLHF.